This TCR beta chain was documented in a study of PD-L1 blockade in urothelial cancer. Measured with immunoSEQ multiplex PCR; TCRdb has only the in-frame clones, and not every one. The sample consists of 50,000 or so clones, around 79% of them appearing once. Germline CDR1 SGHDN, CDR2 FVKESK. This CDR3 contains 12 residues. J was trimmed by 8 bases and V by 4 bases; bases with no gene match: 2. This sample comprised PBMCs, obtained around atezolizumab (anti-PD-L1) treatment. The TCR originated in a man between 65 and 85 years old with urothelial cancer. V usage is TRBV14 and J usage is TRBJ2-1; 7 bases line up with TRBD2. The CDR3: CASSPGGHEQFF. The CDR3 region has the DNA TGTGCCAGCAGCCCGGGGGGACATGAGCAGTTCTTC. Based on the CDR3 plus reference TRBV14 and TRBJ2-1, the full variable domain is EAGVTQFPSHSVIEKGQTVTLRCDPISGHDNLYWYRRVMGKEIKFLLHFVKESKQDESGMPNNRFLAERTGGTYSTLKVQPAELEDSGVYFCASSPGGHEQFFGPGTRLTVL.